Detailed here is one TCR beta chain. Its antigen is undetermined. The sample comes from a study of glioma-infiltrating T cells. The iRepertoire nested amplicon-rescue multiplex PCR amplified TCR alpha and beta CDR3s from RNA. One-step reverse transcription and amplification started from approximately 100-400 ng of tissue mRNA or PBMC total RNA. TCRdb re-called the multiplex PCR reads with MiXCR, one entry per CDR3 protein. The data hold more than 95,000 distinct CDR3 sequences, with roughly 30% observed a single time. Study findings and constraints: CDR3 overlap between tissue and blood was very small. Tissue-blood divergence was below expectation in non-neoplastic patients, above in gliomas.

The junction had 7 bases not matched to a gene; V was cut back by 8 bases and J by 2 bases. The CDR3 spans 14 residues. Germline assignment: CDR1 SNHLY and CDR2 FYNNEI. J is TRBJ2-5 and V is TRBV2; 8 bases line up with TRBD1. The receptor's source is a human donor with low-grade glioma or glioblastoma, undergoing nonglioma brain surgery, or in good health (not recorded which). Sequencing was carried out using glioma tissue, nonneoplastic brain tissue, or PBMCs (not recorded which). Here the CDR3 reads CASVLGTGQETQYF. DNA for the CDR3: TGTGCCAGCGTCCTAGGGACAGGACAAGAGACCCAGTACTTC.